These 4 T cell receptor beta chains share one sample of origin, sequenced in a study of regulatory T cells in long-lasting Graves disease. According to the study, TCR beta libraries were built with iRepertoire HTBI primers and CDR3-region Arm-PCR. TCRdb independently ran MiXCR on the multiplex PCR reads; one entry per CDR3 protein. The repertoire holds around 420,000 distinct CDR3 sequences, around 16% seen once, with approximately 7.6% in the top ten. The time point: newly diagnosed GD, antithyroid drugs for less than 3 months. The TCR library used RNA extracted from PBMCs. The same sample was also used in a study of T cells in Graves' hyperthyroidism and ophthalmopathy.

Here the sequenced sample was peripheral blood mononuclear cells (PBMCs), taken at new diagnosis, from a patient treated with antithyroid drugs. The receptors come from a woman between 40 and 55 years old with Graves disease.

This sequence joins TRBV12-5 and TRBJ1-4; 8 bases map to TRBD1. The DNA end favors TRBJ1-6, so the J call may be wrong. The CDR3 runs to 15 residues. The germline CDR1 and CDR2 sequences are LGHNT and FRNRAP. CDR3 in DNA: TGTGCTAGTGGTTTCGACAGGGGAGCTAATTCACCCCTCCACTTT. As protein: CASGFDRGANSPLHF.

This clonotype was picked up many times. CDR3 in amino acids: CAISESTQAYEQYF. In DNA, the CDR3 is TGTGCCATCAGTGAGTCGACTCAAGCCTACGAGCAGTACTTC. The V and J genes are TRBV10-3 and TRBJ2-7; D ambiguous. This CDR3 is 14 amino acids long. V was trimmed by 0 bases and J by 2 bases, leaving 8 bases between them. CDR1 is ENHRY, CDR2 SYGVKD, per germline.

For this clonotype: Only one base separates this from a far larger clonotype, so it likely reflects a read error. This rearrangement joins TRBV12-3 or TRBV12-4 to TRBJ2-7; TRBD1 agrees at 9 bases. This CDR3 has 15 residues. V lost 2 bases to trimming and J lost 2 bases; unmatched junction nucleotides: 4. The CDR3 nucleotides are TGTGCCAGCAGTTTATCGGGACAGGGTCCCTACGAGCAGTACTTC. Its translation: CASSLSGQGPYEQYF.

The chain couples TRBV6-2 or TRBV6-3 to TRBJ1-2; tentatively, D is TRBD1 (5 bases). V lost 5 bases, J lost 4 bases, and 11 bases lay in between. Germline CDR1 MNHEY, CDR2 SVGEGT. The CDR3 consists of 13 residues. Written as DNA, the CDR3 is TGTGCCAGCAGTGGGTCCGGGGGCTATGGCTACACCTTC. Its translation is CASSGSGGYGYTF.